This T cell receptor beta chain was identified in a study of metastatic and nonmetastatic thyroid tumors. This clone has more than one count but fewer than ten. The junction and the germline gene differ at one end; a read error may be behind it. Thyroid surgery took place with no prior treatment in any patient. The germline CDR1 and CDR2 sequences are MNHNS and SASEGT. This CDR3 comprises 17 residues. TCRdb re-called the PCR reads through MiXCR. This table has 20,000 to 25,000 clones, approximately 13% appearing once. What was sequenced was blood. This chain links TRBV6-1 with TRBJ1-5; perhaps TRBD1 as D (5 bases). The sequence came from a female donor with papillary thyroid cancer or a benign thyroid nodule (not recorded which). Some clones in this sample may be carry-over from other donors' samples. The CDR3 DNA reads TGTGCCAGCAGTGATCGTACACTATCAGGGAGTAATAAGCCCCAGCATTTC. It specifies CASSDRTLSGSNKPQHF.